This paragraph covers one T cell receptor (beta chain) sequence. Its antigen is unknown. Per-nucleotide qualities are absent, and no much larger clonotype sits a single base away. This sample is part of a study of T cell responses to AZD1222 COVID-19 vaccine (dated by TCRdb to about 2021). Study-wide context: AZD1222 recipients with second doses at about 4 weeks or about 12 weeks were pooled, because spike-specific TCR depth and breadth did not differ between schedules. A total of roughly 240 trial participants underwent TCR sequencing, of whom about 210 received two doses of AZD1222 and around 25 received two doses of the MenACWY control vaccine. Trial participants were enrolled by age into subgroups of 18-55, 56-69 and 70-plus years, and around 150, 28 and 57 TCR-sequenced participants, respectively, were included in these subgroups. What the study reported, not specific to this receptor: Most participants were white British and females outnumbered males, and the authors suggested that clonal diversity may have been underestimated. After two AZD1222 doses, both the breadth and the depth of spike-specific TCRs were significantly higher than at day 0 and than in MenACWY recipients. In the small 56-69-year group, the increase in depth fell short of significance, most likely because of low power. Conclusions about previously exposed vaccinees are limited, since just five or six AZD1222 recipients were seropositive for SARS-CoV-2 at baseline. CD4 TCRs associated with the vaccine covered the entire spike protein, and the dominant responses were in regions 160-218 and 743-854. Because no day 14 peak-response samples were available, repertoires were characterized only after the peak T cell response. Epitopes outside the regions mutated in the B.1.351 and B.1.1.7 variants were reportedly recognized by nearly half of the unique spike-specific TCRs.

The CDR3 regions of human TCRbeta chains were analyzed by immunosequencing. From the authors' description of their analysis: Repertoire TCRs were checked for matches against a reference library of SARS-CoV-2-specific TCRs that had been generated using the MIRA antigen-specificity platform. Breadth meant the fraction of unique TCRs that were SARS-CoV-2-associated, whereas depth meant the fraction of total T cells that were SARS-CoV-2-associated. Using the MIRA data, every spike-specific TCR was mapped to the spike region that the TCR reacted to and assigned to either a CD4 or a CD8 class. Log10-transformed breadth and depth values were compared by one-way ANOVA with Sidak's multiple comparisons tests. TCRdb's version of the immuneACCESS table is confined to in-frame rearrangements and falls short of the full clone set. An unresolved V gene accounts for under half of the shortfall where checked; the remainder is of unknown origin. The DNA gave D and trimming, while V, J and clone size come from that table. In this sample the table shows around 90,000 clones, around nine tenths of which occur a single time. Together, the top ten hold roughly 14% of the sample.

As encoded in the germline V gene (reference sequence), CDR1 is LNHDA while CDR2 is SQIVND. The CDR3 sequence holds 15 residues, the cysteine and phenylalanine included. The sequence is cut down to CDR3 DNA, 45 bases in frame from base 1. V is pruned by 0 bases and J by 6 bases, leaving 7 bases of the junction without a gene match. The time point tag for this specimen amounts to: baseline before first vaccination. Samples from vaccinated people were obtained from the UK trials COV001 and COV002, which included a single-blind randomized controlled phase 2/3 trial of AZD1222 (ChAdOx1 nCoV-19) in healthy adults. For TCRbeta chain sequencing, PBMC samples from trial participants were taken at day 0 and at day 28 after the second dose.

This clonotype was sampled from an adult in good health. This sequence uses TRBV19 and TRBJ2-7, and 8 junctional nucleotides match TRBD2. This material consisted of peripheral blood, taken on day 0 of AZD1222 vaccination. The CDR3 loop reads CASSIETGGMSEQYF. The DNA reads TGTGCCAGTAGTATAGAAACGGGGGGGATGAGCGAGCAGTACTTC.